The clone carrying this TCR beta chain showed up just a few times. This record comes from a study of patients and donors after allogeneic stem cell transplantation. V shed 3 bases and J shed 9 bases, with 12 bases lying between them. This CDR3 has 13 amino acids. CDR1 LGHNT and CDR2 FRNRAP come from the germline V gene. TCRdb re-analysed the RT-PCR reads in MiXCR, keeping a single row per CDR3 protein. Among about 960,000 distinct CDR3 sequences listed, approximately 19% were seen once. Sequencing was performed on blood, either unsorted or a sorted T cell fraction (not recorded which). The receptor comes from a human donor who was either an allogeneic HSCT recipient or a stem cell or donor lymphocyte infusion donor (not recorded which). It is not recorded whose cells these are; they may come from a transplant donor. This chain joins TRBV12-5 and TRBJ2-4; D remains unclear. The CDR3 region is CASGLGLKVIQYF. The CDR3 coding sequence is TGTGCTAGTGGTTTAGGGCTCAAGGTCATTCAGTACTTC.